What follows is one T cell receptor (beta chain) and its context. Some clones are missing from TCRdb's copy, which holds only in-frame ones; the method was immunoSEQ multiplex PCR. The table has some 160,000 clones, roughly nine tenths seen once. Germline V gives CDR1 SEHNR, CDR2 FQNEAQ (reference sequence). The V and J ends lost 5 bases and 2 bases, in that order; junction bases with no gene match: 2. The CDR3 runs 13 residues. This specimen belongs to a study of blood T cell repertoires in COVID-19. The TCR was taken from a man aged 55 to 70 with acute or convalescent COVID-19. The sample consisted of peripheral blood. The chain employs TRBV7-9 and TRBJ2-7, with TRBD1 identical over 8 bases. The CDR3 bases are TGTGCCAGCAGCGGACAGGGCCCCTACGAGCAGTACTTC. Translation gives CASSGQGPYEQYF. Supplemented by reference TRBV7-9 and TRBJ2-7, the full variable domain reads DTGVSQNPRHKITKRGQNVTFRCDPISEHNRLYWYRQTLGQGPEFLTYFQNEAQLEKSRLLSDRFSAERPKGSFSTLEIQRTEQGDSAMYLCASSGQGPYEQYFGPGTRLTVT.